The text below deals with one T cell receptor (beta chain). As yet, its antigen is unknown. The germline CDR1 and CDR2 sequences are SEHNR and FQNEAQ (reference sequence). The CDR3 is 13 residues long. With V trimmed by 1 base and J by 7 bases, 4 bases remained unmatched. This specimen comes from a study of response to subunit inactivated influenza vaccine. Broader study findings: Each seasonal flu vaccination may recruit only limited new T cells, authors suggested.

TCRdb called the RT-PCR reads again in MiXCR, with one record for every CDR3 protein. The sample lists 700,000 to 900,000 distinct CDR3 sequences; 21% were seen once. The sequence derives from a man over 45 who received an inactivated influenza vaccine. Sequenced material: PBMCs from blood, taken 4 to 6 days after vaccination. The chain employs TRBV7-9 and TRBJ2-7; 7 positions match TRBD1. The CDR3 spells CASSLEGGWEQYF. In DNA form, the CDR3 reads TGTGCCAGCAGCTTAGAAGGGGGCTGGGAGCAGTACTTC.